Listed here is a single T cell receptor beta chain. Deletions cut 1 base from V and 5 bases from J, with 8 bases between. The V gene's germline CDR1 is MGHRA and CDR2 YSYEKL. This CDR3 spans 13 amino acids. These data originate in a study of cytomegalovirus exposure and HLA in healthy donors. At sampling all donors were nominally healthy, likely with unrecorded immune exposures. Researchers ran the PCR with 60 Vbeta and 13 Jbeta primers. Profiled with immunoSEQ multiplex PCR; TCRdb holds only in-frame clones, not every one. The sample carries around 150,000 clones, 78% recorded once. Sequencing was carried out using PBMCs. The genes are TRBV4-1 and TRBJ2-5; D is unresolved. This TCR derives from a male donor in good health and CMV-seronegative. The CDR3 DNA sequence: TGCGCCAGCAGCCAAGGAGCTACGGAGACCCAGTACTTC. Translated, it gives CASSQGATETQYF.